This T cell receptor (beta chain) was documented in a study of T cell repertoires in cytomegalovirus infection (dated by TCRdb to the late 2010s). Background on the whole study: Donor HLA type was relevant to the analysis, because carriage of CMV infection together with the matching HLA type was indicated by public TCR beta signatures.

The CDR3, from cysteine to phenylalanine, totals 18 residues. This entry keeps only the CDR3 DNA: 54 bases, framed from base 1. V lost 3 bases and J lost 3 bases, and the count of bases not matched to a germline gene is 9. Looking up the germline V gene yields CDR1 SNHLY and CDR2 FYNNEI. Instrument used: Illumina HiSeq 1500. TCRdb itself trimmed the public reads at Q25 with fastp, ran MiXCR and retained productive beta chains. Duplicate CDR3 protein sequences are folded into a single record with the most common DNA and genes. In this sample the table shows just under 300,000 distinct CDR3 sequences, roughly a tenth of which occur a single time. Around 2.5% of the sample goes to the ten largest clones. Worth noting for this clonotype: Its antigen remains unidentified. Per-base qualities were not stored, and no clone one base away is much larger.

Overall study outcomes, separate from this receptor: In the ex vivo response, HLA-C-restricted CMV-specific TCR beta clonotypes were dominant, and in two of eight donors the single most frequent clonotype came from this HLA-C-restricted group. In both this cohort and an independent roughly 400-donor cohort, the cumulative frequency of public TCR beta family members distinguished carriers of CMV infection plus the relevant HLA type.

The chain joins TRBV2 to TRBJ1-6; TRBD1 aligns with 9 central bases. Sequencing was done on a sample of PBMCs. The TCR sequence derives from a human donor in good health (CMV status not recorded). Some clones in this sample may be carry-over from other donors' samples. The sequence in DNA is TGTGCCAGCAGTGATTCGGGACAGGGAAGTCGCTATAATTCACCCCTCCACTTT. It specifies CASSDSGQGSRYNSPLHF.